This entry describes one T cell receptor beta chain. At one end, the junction sequence differs from germline, possibly due to a read error. Here immunoSEQ multiplex PCR was the method, and the copy in TCRdb shows in-frame clones only, minus some. The sample records fewer than 350,000 clones, around 85% being singletons. Those enrolled, adults aged 18 to 89 years, came from roughly 22 US areas. These data belong to a study of blood T cell repertoires in COVID-19. Looking at the study overall: Material from acute and convalescent COVID-19 was sourced from the United States, Italy and Spain. T cells, B-cell-depleted T cells, or PBMCs supplied cDNA or gDNA.

Germline lookup yields CDR1 SSHAT and CDR2 FNYEAQ (reference sequence). The CDR3 extends over 17 amino acids. Sequenced input: PBMCs or T cells enriched from blood (not recorded which). The chain joins TRBV7-7 to TRBJ2-2, with 10 bases aligning to TRBD1. The TCR originated in a woman aged 40 to 50 who had recovered from COVID-19. CDR3 nucleotide sequence: TGTGCTAGCAGCCCCCTACAGCCGGGACAGGGGACCGGGGAGCTGTTTTTT. Protein product: CASSPLQPGQGTGELFF.